The 10 T cell receptor beta chains below were found in one sample sequenced in a study of blood T cell repertoires in COVID-19. Sequencing was performed with immunoSEQ multiplex PCR; in TCRdb, only in-frame clones are kept and a portion is missing. The table records hundreds of thousands of clones, nearly 85% of them present only once. The sequencing sample was made of peripheral blood. Every receptor here comes from a woman aged 25 to 39 with COVID-19, enrolled during active disease.

The chain has TRBV30 and TRBJ2-3; TRBD2 matches at 12 bases. The CDR3 sequence is 17 residues long. V trimming: 4 bases; J trimming: 8 bases; junction bases outside the gene matches: 16. Germline V gene data show CDR1 as GTSNPN and CDR2 as SVGIG (reference sequence). In nucleotides, the CDR3 is TGTGCCTGGACCGTAGGGGTCCAGACTAGCGGGAGCGGTACGCAGTATTTT. This sequence encodes CAWTVGVQTSGSGTQYF. The complete variable domain, with remaining parts taken from reference TRBV30 and TRBJ2-3, reads SQTIHQWPATLVQPVGSPLSLECTVEGTSNPNLYWYRQAAGRGLQLLFYSVGIGQISSEVPQNLSASRPQDRQFILSSKKLLLSDSGFYLCAWTVGVQTSGSGTQYFGPGTRLTVL.

The chain carries TRBV4-2 and TRBJ2-2, with 10 positions matching TRBD2. Germline lookup yields CDR1 LGHNA and CDR2 YNFKEQ. Trimming at V came to 0 bases and at J to 6 bases, leaving 1 base not matched to a gene. The CDR3 extends over 15 amino acids. Written as DNA, the CDR3 is TGTGCCAGCAGCCAAGAAGCGGGAGGGCCCGGGGAGCTGTTTTTT. It is translated as CASSQEAGGPGELFF.

The chain couples TRBV24-1 to TRBJ2-5; TRBD1 might be the D (6 bases). Germline lookup yields CDR1 KGHDR and CDR2 SFDVKD. CDR3 size: 15 residues. The V and J ends lost 4 bases and 5 bases respectively, with 16 bases between them. The CDR3 region is CATSEGDMRGETQYF. The CDR3 nucleotides are TGTGCCACCAGTGAAGGGGACATGCGTGGGGAGACCCAGTACTTC.

The chain carries TRBV28 and TRBJ1-1, with D perhaps matching TRBD1 (5 bases). Trimming stripped 1 base from V and 0 bases from J, with 12 bases between. CDR3 length equals 16 residues. Germline-derived CDR1 and CDR2 are MDHEN and SYDVKM. CDR3 in DNA: TGTGCCAGCAGTTTATTAGGGGAGGGGATGAACACTGAAGCTTTCTTT. This sequence encodes CASSLLGEGMNTEAFF.

The chain employs TRBV24-1 and TRBJ2-4, with D perhaps TRBD2 (5 bases). The V and J ends lost 6 bases and 7 bases respectively, with 12 bases between them. Germline V gene lookup returns CDR1 KGHDR and CDR2 SFDVKD. CDR3 length equals 13 residues. CDR3 region: CATSRAGENIQYF. CDR3 DNA: TGTGCCACCAGTCGGGCGGGCGAGAACATTCAGTACTTC.

V is TRBV10-3 and J is TRBJ1-2; D gene uncertain. V was trimmed by 5 bases and J by 3 bases, leaving 7 bases between them. The germline gives CDR1 ENHRY, CDR2 SYGVKD. The CDR3 length is 12 residues. The CDR3 sequence is CAISRSYYGYTF. The CDR3 region has the DNA TGTGCCATCAGTCGGAGTTACTATGGCTACACCTTC.

DNA of the CDR3: TGTGCCAGCTCACCCTCTGGACTAGCGGGGGGGCTAGAGCAGTTCTTC. Translated, it gives CASSPSGLAGGLEQFF. This chain joins TRBV18 and TRBJ2-1; 15 bases fit TRBD2. The ends lost 3 bases at V and 10 bases at J; junction bases unmatched: 7. The CDR3 runs to 16 residues. Germline V gene lookup returns CDR1 KGHSH and CDR2 LQKENI.

V is TRBV28 and J is TRBJ2-5; a weak D match, TRBD2 (5 bases). The germline gives CDR1 MDHEN, CDR2 SYDVKM. The ends were cut back, 7 bases at V and 2 bases at J, with 14 bases in the middle. The CDR3 has 14 amino acids. The chain's CDR3 is CASNTGSPQETQYF. CDR3 coding DNA: TGTGCCAGCAACACGGGATCACCGCAAGAGACCCAGTACTTC.

The chain couples TRBV6-6 to TRBJ1-3; D ambiguous. Trimming removed 10 bases at V and 4 bases at J, with 11 bases between. This CDR3 has 12 amino acids. CDR1 and CDR2 from the germline V gene are MNHNY and SVGAGI (reference sequence). The CDR3 here is CATPGEGNTIYF. Here the CDR3 DNA reads TGTGCCACCCCCGGGGAAGGAAACACCATATATTTT.

J is TRBJ2-3 and V is TRBV5-4; TRBD2 matches at 9 bases. The CDR3 has 16 residues. The junction had 9 bases not matched to a gene; V was cut back by 6 bases and J by 1 base. Germline V lookup: CDR1 SGHNT, CDR2 YYREEE (reference sequence). The CDR3 DNA is TGTGCCAGCACTGGCGGGGGGGTATCGGGCACAGATACGCAGTATTTT. This translates into CASTGGGVSGTDTQYF.